This T cell receptor (beta chain) is from a study of blood T cell repertoires in COVID-19. Seattle patient enrollment occurred during active infection, with longitudinal follow-up thereafter. There are 15 residues in the CDR3. Germline values: CDR1 SGHRS, CDR2 YFSETQ. V lost 5 bases, J lost 0 bases, and 15 bases lay in between. As handled by the study authors: Using reference gene primer amplification, nucleated cell counts were estimated. Sequenced by immunoSEQ multiplex PCR; TCRdb stores in-frame clones only, minus some. The V and J calls and clone size are taken from that table; D and trimming were inferred from the DNA. The sample shows 150,000 or so clones, 92% of them seen only once.

Material for sequencing was peripheral blood. The sequence derives from a man aged 25 to 40 with COVID-19, enrolled during active disease. The V and J genes are TRBV5-1 and TRBJ2-7; D is unresolved. The CDR3 nucleotides are TGCGCCAGCAGACAAGGCAGCGAGGACTCCTACGAGCAGTACTTC. It encodes CASRQGSEDSYEQYF.